The clone carrying this T cell receptor (beta chain) was counted a few times. No antigen is known for it. From the 5' RACE reads, TCRdb called clonotypes with MiXCR, one entry per CDR3 protein. Of about 250,000 distinct CDR3 sequences in the sample, 15% to 20% were seen once. Germline CDR1 and CDR2: LGHNA and YNFKEQ. The length of the CDR3 is 17 residues. Trimming shortened V by 3 bases and J by 0 bases, and 12 bases separated the two germline ends. This sample stems from a study of CD8 T cells in ankylosing spondylitis. Overall study findings and caveats: Seemingly distinctive of ankylosing spondylitis blood was a TCR beta motif formed by eight highly homologous variants.

The TCR sequence derives from a male donor with ankylosing spondylitis or in good health (not recorded which). The rearrangement uses TRBV4-2 and TRBJ2-6, with D hard to call. Sequenced input: blood, either unsorted or a sorted T cell fraction (not recorded which). The CDR3 sequence is CASSQPSSGSGANVLTF. In nucleotides, the CDR3 is TGTGCCAGCAGCCAGCCCTCGTCTGGCTCTGGGGCCAACGTCCTGACTTTC.